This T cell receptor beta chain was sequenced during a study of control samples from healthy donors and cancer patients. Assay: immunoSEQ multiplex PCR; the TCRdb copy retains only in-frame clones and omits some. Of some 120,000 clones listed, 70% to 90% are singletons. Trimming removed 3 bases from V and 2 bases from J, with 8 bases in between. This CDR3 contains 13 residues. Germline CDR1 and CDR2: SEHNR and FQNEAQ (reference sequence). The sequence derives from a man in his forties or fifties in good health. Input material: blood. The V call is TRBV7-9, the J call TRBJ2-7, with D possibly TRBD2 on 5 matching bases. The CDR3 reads CASSFGEPYEQYF. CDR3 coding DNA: TGTGCCAGCAGCTTCGGGGAGCCCTACGAGCAGTACTTC.